This T cell receptor (beta chain) was retrieved from a study of blood T cell repertoires in COVID-19. Study in general: T cells, B-cell-depleted T cells, or PBMCs provided the cDNA or gDNA that served as material.

CDR1 and CDR2 from the germline V gene are KGHSH and LQKENI. This CDR3 is built from 18 residues. V lost 3 bases, J lost 3 bases, and 11 bases stayed unmatched. TCRdb's copy holds only in-frame clones and misses some; the assay was immunoSEQ multiplex PCR. This sample yields approximately 120,000 clones, of which about 90% are seen a single time; around 2% belongs to the top ten. The sequence was collected from a middle-aged man with COVID-19, enrolled during active disease. Sequences were obtained from peripheral blood. The V call is TRBV18, the J call TRBJ2-1; 10 bases are a match to TRBD2. The CDR3 nucleotides are TGTGCCAGCTCACCTCCCTCTAGCGGGGGCGGGGACTACAATGAGCAGTTCTTC. The encoded protein is CASSPPSSGGGDYNEQFF.